The 24 T cell receptor beta chains below were found in one sample sequenced in a study of OX40 agonist ivuxolimab in advanced cancers. Some clones are missing from TCRdb's copy, which holds only in-frame ones; the method was immunoSEQ multiplex PCR. Of approximately 79,000 clones detected, about 92% appear once; the ten largest clones hold 6.5% to 9.5%. The specimen was CD4+ or CD8+ T cells sorted from blood, collected in a trial of the OX40 agonist ivuxolimab. Source of these receptors: an adult with an advanced solid tumor such as melanoma, head and neck, liver or kidney cancer.

This rearrangement joins TRBV29-1 to TRBJ1-2; D is unclear. Deletions cut 4 bases from V and 0 bases from J, with 12 bases between. The CDR3 loop spans 14 amino acids. In germline, CDR1 is SQVTM, CDR2 ANQGSEA. CDR3 protein: CSVAEEYSNYGYTF. DNA for the CDR3: TGCAGCGTTGCGGAGGAGTACTCTAACTATGGCTACACCTTC.

The chain uses TRBV7-8 and TRBJ2-2; the match to TRBD2 covers 9 bases. The CDR3 loop spans 16 amino acids. CDR1 and CDR2 (germline): SGHVS, FQNEAQ. The trim removed 0 bases at V and 1 base at J, leaving 0 bases unmatched. In DNA, the CDR3 is TGTGCCAGCAGCTTAGCACTAGCGGGGAACACCGGGGAGCTGTTTTTT. It yields the protein CASSLALAGNTGELFF.

The rearrangement uses TRBV4-3 and TRBJ2-1; a possible D gene is TRBD2 (6 bases). Germline lookup yields CDR1 LGHNA and CDR2 YSLEER. This CDR3 is built from 12 residues. Trimming took 5 bases from V and 6 from J, leaving 8 bases between them. The CDR3, as DNA: TGCGCCAGCAGCACGGGGGTCAATGAGCAGTTCTTC. Translating it yields CASSTGVNEQFF.

The V call is TRBV9, the J call TRBJ1-2; 8 bases agree with TRBD1. The CDR3 spans 17 residues. After removal of 3 bases from V and 4 bases from J, the junction contained 14 bases not matched to a gene. CDR1 is SGDLS and CDR2 is YYNGEE in the germline V gene. The chain's CDR3 is CASSGGTGSLLTYGYTF. The CDR3 DNA reads as TGTGCCAGCAGCGGGGGGACAGGCTCCCTCTTAACCTATGGCTACACCTTC.

J is TRBJ1-2 and V is TRBV11-2; the D is unclear. Germline loops: CDR1 SGHAT, CDR2 FQNNGV. V lost 3 bases and J lost 2, with 7 bases in between. The CDR3 loop spans 13 amino acids. CDR3 DNA: TGTGCCAGCAGCTTTTCAGAGAACTATGGCTACACCTTC. It specifies CASSFSENYGYTF.

The chain joins TRBV6-5 to TRBJ2-1, with 11 bases lining up with TRBD2. J was trimmed by 6 bases and V by 0 bases; bases with no gene match: 4. Germline CDR1 is MNHEY and CDR2 is SVGAGI. This CDR3 has 16 residues. Here the CDR3 reads CASSYSSLAGGNEQFF. The CDR3 bases are TGTGCCAGCAGTTACTCGAGTCTAGCGGGGGGCAATGAGCAGTTCTTC.

A single count supports this clone. The V gene is TRBV27, the J gene TRBJ2-3, with D possibly TRBD1 on 5 matching bases. CDR1 is MNHEY and CDR2 is SMNVEV in the germline V gene (reference sequence). V lost 7 bases and J 0 bases, leaving 17 bases between the germline ends. This CDR3 contains 16 residues. The CDR3 protein is CASTRTTGASTDTQYF. CDR3 sequence (DNA): TGTGCCAGCACCAGGACAACTGGGGCAAGCACAGATACGCAGTATTTT.

This clone was observed once. The genes are TRBV27 and TRBJ1-2; tentative D call: TRBD1 (6 bases). V lost 3 bases and J lost 2, with 13 bases in between. Germline CDR1 and CDR2: MNHEY and SMNVEV (reference sequence). The CDR3 runs 15 residues. CDR3 sequence: CASSLWAGANYGYTF. The CDR3 DNA sequence: TGTGCCAGCAGTTTGTGGGCAGGGGCAAACTATGGCTACACCTTC.

V gene TRBV7-3 combines with J gene TRBJ2-1, with 9 bases aligning to TRBD2. The CDR3 length is 15 residues. Losses at the gene ends were 1 base for V and 8 bases for J; bases not matched to a gene: 6. Per the germline V gene, CDR1 is SGHTA and CDR2 is FQGTGA. The CDR3 loop reads CASSLSGGASDEQFF. The CDR3 DNA reads TGTGCCAGCAGCTTAAGCGGGGGGGCTTCCGATGAGCAGTTCTTC. The complete variable domain, with remaining parts taken from reference TRBV7-3 and TRBJ2-1, reads GAGVSQTPSNKVTEKGKYVELRCDPISGHTALYWYRQSLGQGPEFLIYFQGTGAADDSGLPNDRFFAVRPEGSVSTLKIQRTERGDSAVYLCASSLSGGASDEQFFGPGTRLTVL.

V is TRBV14 and J is TRBJ1-2; unclear D gene. V was trimmed by 1 base and J by 5 bases, leaving 8 bases between them. This CDR3 region has 13 residues. Germline CDR1 and CDR2: SGHDN and FVKESK. In DNA, the CDR3 is TGTGCCAGCAGCCAAGGATGGATGTATGGCTACACCTTC. Translating gives CASSQGWMYGYTF.

This CDR3 is CASSAQLNQPQHF. Written as DNA, the CDR3 is TGTGCCAGCAGCGCCCAATTAAATCAGCCCCAGCATTTT. This chain uses TRBV9 with TRBJ1-5; D remains ambiguous. V was trimmed by 3 bases and J by 4 bases, leaving 8 bases between them. Per germline, CDR1 SGDLS and CDR2 YYNGEE. The CDR3 loop spans 13 amino acids.

V is TRBV2 and J is TRBJ1-6; D not certain. V was clipped by 7 bases and J by 0 bases, with 10 bases between them. This CDR3 comprises 15 residues. The germline gives CDR1 SNHLY, CDR2 FYNNEI. The CDR3 loop reads CASNPEGSYNSPLHF. CDR3 DNA sequence: TGTGCCAGCAACCCGGAGGGCTCCTATAATTCACCCCTCCACTTT.

This clone was counted a single time. This chain links TRBV13 with TRBJ2-1; unclear D gene. V lost 5 bases to trimming and J lost 2 bases, with 13 bases between them. Per germline, CDR1 PRHDT and CDR2 FYEKMQ (reference sequence). The CDR3 extends over 15 amino acids. This chain's CDR3 is CASSPRLVPYNEQFF. The CDR3 coding sequence is TGTGCCAGCAGCCCCCGACTCGTGCCCTACAATGAGCAGTTCTTC.

V and J are TRBV2 and TRBJ2-2, with D tentatively TRBD2 (5 bases). V shed 0 bases and J shed 7 bases, with 24 bases lying between them. Germline V lookup: CDR1 SNHLY, CDR2 FYNNEI. The CDR3 sequence is 19 residues long. As DNA, the CDR3 is TGTGCCAGCAGTGAAGCGCTTCTCCGGGAAACGGGGATAATCGGGGAGCTGTTTTTT. The encoded protein is CASSEALLRETGIIGELFF. Full variable domain (rest looked up from reference TRBV2 and TRBJ2-2): EPEVTQTPSHQVTQMGQEVILRCVPISNHLYFYWYRQILGQKVEFLVSFYNNEISEKSEIFDDQFSVERPDGSNFTLKIRSTKLEDSAMYFCASSEALLRETGIIGELFFGEGSRLTVL.

The rearrangement uses TRBV9 and TRBJ2-5; tentatively, D is TRBD2 (6 bases). This CDR3 is 14 amino acids long. Germline CDR1 SGDLS, CDR2 YYNGEE. Deletions cut 0 bases from V and 2 bases from J, with 8 bases between. Here the CDR3 DNA reads TGTGCCAGCAGCGTAGGCCTAGCGCAAGAGACCCAGTACTTC. This translates into CASSVGLAQETQYF.

This chain links TRBV5-1 with TRBJ1-6; the match to TRBD1 covers 8 bases. CDR3 length equals 19 residues. CDR1 SGHRS and CDR2 YFSETQ come from the germline V gene. The J segment lost 0 bases and the V segment lost 4 bases, leaving 12 bases of the junction unmatched. This CDR3 reads CASSPGDRGPSSYNSPLHF. The CDR3 bases are TGCGCCAGCAGCCCGGGAGACAGGGGCCCAAGCTCCTATAATTCACCCCTCCACTTT. The full variable domain, completed using reference TRBV5-1 and TRBJ1-6, is KAGVTQTPRYLIKTRGQQVTLSCSPISGHRSVSWYQQTPGQGLQFLFEYFSETQRNKGNFPGRFSGRQFSNSRSEMNVSTLELGDSALYLCASSPGDRGPSSYNSPLHFGNGTRLTVT.

The gene calls are TRBV6-1 and TRBJ1-1; TRBD1 aligns across 7 bases. Germline lookup yields CDR1 MNHNS and CDR2 SASEGT. With V trimmed by 6 bases and J by 8 bases, 0 bases remained unmatched. CDR3 length: 10 residues. In DNA form, the CDR3 reads TGTGCCAGCAGGGGACAGGAAGCTTTCTTT. It codes for CASRGQEAFF.

The V call is TRBV5-1, the J call TRBJ1-1; 7 bases fit TRBD1. This CDR3 contains 21 residues. Trimming took 2 bases from V and 1 from J; bases not matched to a gene: 23. Germline V lookup: CDR1 SGHRS, CDR2 YFSETQ. The CDR3 sequence: CASSFLGVGLERDRKNTEAFF. In DNA form, the CDR3 reads TGCGCCAGCAGCTTTTTAGGGGTAGGCCTCGAACGGGACAGAAAGAACACTGAAGCTTTCTTT.

The chain links TRBV2 to TRBJ2-7; 8 bases map to TRBD1. This CDR3 is built from 13 residues. Trimming cost V 5 bases and J 2 bases; bases outside gene matches: 2. The germline V gene encodes CDR1 SNHLY and CDR2 FYNNEI. The CDR3 region has the DNA TGTGCCAGCAGTATACAGGGGGCCTACGAGCAGTACTTC. It translates to CASSIQGAYEQYF.

The chain links TRBV4-2 to TRBJ1-1; the match to TRBD1 covers 7 bases. Germline CDR1 reads LGHNA; CDR2 reads YNFKEQ. The length of the CDR3 is 16 residues. V was pared by 3 bases and J by 6 bases, with 13 bases of the junction left unmatched. CDR3: CASSQSPGQEGAEAFF. DNA for the CDR3: TGTGCCAGCAGCCAGTCCCCAGGACAGGAAGGCGCTGAAGCTTTCTTT.

The chain joins TRBV7-6 to TRBJ1-6, with 8 nucleotides matching TRBD1. Looked up from germline, CDR1 is SGHVS and CDR2 is FNYEAQ. J lost 10 bases, V lost 0 bases, and 11 bases had no gene match. The CDR3 is 17 amino acids. CDR3 protein: CASSLATWTGIDSPLHF. The CDR3 coding sequence is TGTGCCAGCAGCTTAGCGACATGGACAGGGATAGACTCACCCCTCCACTTT. The whole variable domain, remainder taken from reference TRBV7-6 and TRBJ1-6, is GAGVSQSPRYKVTKRGQDVALRCDPISGHVSLYWYRQALGQGPEFLTYFNYEAQQDKSGLPNDRFSAERPEGSISTLTIQRTEQRDSAMYRCASSLATWTGIDSPLHFGNGTRLTVT.

V is TRBV7-8 and J is TRBJ1-1; maybe TRBD1 (5 bases). This CDR3 region has 14 residues. The germline V gene has CDR1 SGHVS and CDR2 FQNEAQ. The V end was cut by 6 bases, the J end by 4 bases, with 15 bases between. CDR3 region: CASSPEPGTTEAFF. The DNA for the CDR3 is TGTGCCAGCAGTCCCGAACCGGGGACCACTGAAGCTTTCTTT.

The chain links TRBV4-1 to TRBJ1-5, with a possible D match to TRBD1 (6 bases). CDR1 is MGHRA and CDR2 is YSYEKL in the germline V gene. V was clipped by 1 base and J by 7 bases, with 11 bases between them. CDR3 size: 14 residues. The CDR3 sequence: CASSQVGGGQPQHF. CDR3 coding DNA: TGCGCCAGCAGCCAAGTTGGGGGCGGACAGCCCCAGCATTTT.

The chain combines TRBV6-5 with TRBJ2-7; a weak D match, TRBD2 (7 bases). The CDR3 runs to 12 residues. Germline loops: CDR1 MNHEY, CDR2 SVGAGI. Trimming stripped 11 bases from V and 0 bases from J, with 11 bases between. The DNA for the CDR3 is TGTGCCGGGGGGGCGGACTCCTACGAGCAGTACTTC. This codes for CAGGADSYEQYF.